What follows are 20 T cell receptor beta chains derived from one specimen sequenced in a study of CXCR3-negative and CXCR3-positive naive CD8 T cells. Study results and caveats: TRB CDR3 hydrophobicity was greater in CXCR3-positive naive cells than in CXCR3-negative naive cells.

It was by 5' RACE with UMI labels that the TRB cDNA libraries were prepared. Reprocessing the 5' RACE reads, TCRdb reports a single entry for every CDR3 protein and omits DNA. The ten most abundant clones cover about 0.35% of a sample with about 120,000 distinct CDR3 sequences. Their antigens are not known. Sequenced sample: naive CXCR3+ CD8+ T cells from blood. As for subset: CD45RO-CCR7+CD27+CD95- naive CD8+ T cells expressing CXCR3 (TNR3+). These receptors were taken from a human donor in good health. Some clones in this sample may be carry-over from other donors' samples.

This rearrangement joins TRBV11-2 to TRBJ2-7; TCRdb's D call of TRBD1 is untestable without DNA. The CDR3 runs to 14 residues. The germline V gene encodes CDR1 SGHAT and CDR2 FQNNGV. The CDR3 sequence: CASSLQGISYEQYF.

The rearrangement joins TRBV28 to TRBJ2-1; TCRdb's assignment of TRBD1 cannot be checked, as there is no DNA. CDR1 and CDR2 (germline): MDHEN, SYDVKM. The CDR3 runs 14 residues. CDR3 region: CASLKGGDYNEQFF.

The chain is built from TRBV28 and TRBJ2-1; TCRdb picks TRBD2, but there is no DNA to check that call. Germline loops: CDR1 MDHEN, CDR2 SYDVKM. CDR3 length: 17 amino acids. CDR3 amino acids: CASSFPPGAGGTHEQFF.

The V gene is TRBV12-3 or TRBV12-4, the J gene TRBJ2-7; as DNA is missing, the TRBD2 call by TCRdb cannot be tested. The CDR3 has 16 residues. CDR3 in amino acids: CASSTSGRAFSYEQYF.

The chain employs TRBV4-3 and TRBJ2-7. The CDR3 length is 13 residues. Germline V gene sequence: CDR1 LGHNA, CDR2 YSLEER. The CDR3 loop is CASSRVGTHEQYF.

The gene calls are TRBV7-2 and TRBJ2-3; TCRdb designates TRBD1, a call that cannot be tested without DNA. The CDR3 loop spans 14 amino acids. CDR1 is SGHTA and CDR2 is FQGNSA in the germline V gene. The CDR3 protein is CASSLDSFSGTQYF.

This sequence joins TRBV9 and TRBJ1-1; TCRdb's assignment of TRBD1 cannot be checked, as there is no DNA. Germline CDR1 SGDLS, CDR2 YYNGEE. The CDR3 has 16 residues. The CDR3 is CASSAPLTGVGTEAFF.

The chain joins TRBV29-1 to TRBJ2-1; TCRdb selects TRBD2, and the lack of DNA leaves this call unchecked. The V gene's germline CDR1 is SQVTM and CDR2 ANQGSEA. The CDR3 is 15 amino acids. This CDR3 reads CSVEGAGRVYNEQFF.

The chain has TRBV3-1 and TRBJ2-5. This CDR3 region has 12 residues. The germline CDR1 and CDR2 sequences are LGHDT and YNNKEL (reference sequence). CDR3 region: CASSQDNPTQYF.

The chain is built from TRBV4-3 and TRBJ2-5; TCRdb outputs TRBD1, but without DNA this stays unchecked. Germline values: CDR1 LGHNA, CDR2 YSLEER. The CDR3 runs to 14 residues. This chain's CDR3 is CASSQSRTEETQYF.

The chain employs TRBV6-1 and TRBJ1-2. The CDR3 runs to 15 residues. Germline-derived CDR1 and CDR2 are MNHNS and SASEGT. The CDR3 region is CASSEEAEAGYGYTF.

The J gene is TRBJ2-1, the V gene TRBV29-1; absent DNA, TCRdb's TRBD2 call cannot be checked. This CDR3 is 16 amino acids long. Germline V gene data show CDR1 as SQVTM and CDR2 as ANQGSEA. CDR3: CSVEDGIGEGPNEQFF.

This chain connects TRBV6-2 or TRBV6-3 to TRBJ2-7; TCRdb picks TRBD2, but there is no DNA to check that call. The CDR3 has 13 residues. Germline assignment: CDR1 MNHEY and CDR2 SVGEGT. CDR3 sequence reads: CASSYRDYDEQYF.

This sequence joins TRBV6-6 and TRBJ2-1; absent DNA, TCRdb's TRBD2 call cannot be checked. The CDR3 covers 17 residues. The germline V gene encodes CDR1 MNHNY and CDR2 SVGAGI (reference sequence). This CDR3 reads CASSYSVPWTSTGEQFF.

The genes are TRBV27 and TRBJ2-7; the TCRdb call, TRBD1, lacks DNA for checking. CDR3 length: 14 amino acids. Germline CDR1 is MNHEY and CDR2 is SMNVEV (reference sequence). The CDR3 sequence: CASRLTGPTGEQYF.

V usage is TRBV7-8 and J usage is TRBJ1-4; checking the TCRdb D call of TRBD1 is not possible without DNA. In germline, CDR1 is SGHVS, CDR2 FQNEAQ. CDR3 length: 15 residues. The CDR3 protein is CASSSPGRPNEKLFF.

V and J are TRBV6-6 and TRBJ2-7; TCRdb calls TRBD2, which cannot be checked without DNA. Per germline, CDR1 MNHNY and CDR2 SVGAGI (reference sequence). This CDR3 comprises 14 residues. CDR3 region: CASSYEAGAYEQYF.

The V gene is TRBV19, the J gene TRBJ1-1. CDR1 and CDR2 from the germline V gene are LNHDA and SQIVND (reference sequence). This CDR3 comprises 13 residues. The chain's CDR3 is CASSLSRNTEAFF.

The chain has TRBV28 and TRBJ2-3; TCRdb calls TRBD1, which cannot be checked without DNA. CDR1 is MDHEN, CDR2 SYDVKM, per germline. This CDR3 has 15 residues. CDR3 region: CASSLRDRPTDTQYF.

The chain employs TRBV28 and TRBJ2-3. CDR1 and CDR2 (germline): MDHEN, SYDVKM. The length of the CDR3 is 13 residues. The CDR3 here is CASFSVGADTQYF.